These 31 T cell receptor beta chains share one sample of origin, sequenced in a study of beta chain features in type 1 diabetes. Findings of the study overall: Shortening that was moderate but significant affected the TCRB CDR3s of Type 1 diabetes patients in all four CD4+ subsets.

For these TCRs, the target antigens are not known. Expressed TCRB transcripts were sequenced because the entire RNA isolate underwent reverse transcription. Clones were sequenced by immunoSEQ multiplex PCR, and TCRdb holds only the in-frame ones, with some missing. The table has 350,000 to 400,000 clones, 10% to 15% seen once. The material sequenced was naive CD4+ T cells from blood. The receptors here all came from a woman aged 18-29 years with type 1 diabetes.

This clone was seen a few times. The J gene is TRBJ2-7, the V gene TRBV28; TRBD2 agrees at 8 bases. After removal of 5 bases from V and 4 bases from J, the junction contained 7 bases not matched to a gene. The CDR3 has 14 amino acids. Looked up from germline, CDR1 is MDHEN and CDR2 is SYDVKM. The CDR3 bases are TGTGCCAGCAGTCCGGGGGGGAGGGAATACGAGCAGTACTTC. It encodes CASSPGGREYEQYF.

Points on this clone: This sample also contains other DNA sequences that code for the same CDR3. The chain uses TRBV7-2 and TRBJ2-7; D is perhaps TRBD2 (5 bases). The CDR3 covers 12 residues. CDR1 and CDR2 (germline): SGHTA, FQGNSA. With 3 bases removed from V and 4 bases from J, the gap between germline ends came to 7 bases. CDR3 DNA sequence: TGTGCCAGCAGCTTCTCGGGATACGAGCAGTACTTC. Protein: CASSFSGYEQYF.

A few counts support this clone. The CDR3 nucleotides are TGTGCCATCAGCGGTGGGGGAGCGGGAGTTGAGTTCTTC. It translates to CAISGGGAGVEFF. The rearrangement links TRBV10-3 to TRBJ2-1, with 8 positions matching TRBD2. The CDR3 is 13 residues long. Trimming took 6 bases from V and 14 from J; bases not matched to a gene: 12. CDR1 is ENHRY and CDR2 is SYGVKD in the germline V gene.

This clone has only a few counts. The rearrangement links TRBV5-1 to TRBJ2-1; a weak D match, TRBD2 (5 bases). Germline assignment: CDR1 SGHRS and CDR2 YFSETQ. CDR3 length equals 15 residues. Trimming cost V 5 bases and J 4 bases, with 16 bases left between them. CDR3 nucleotide sequence: TGCGCCAGCAGGCAGGTCGGAGGACTTTACAATGAGCAGTTCTTC. It translates to CASRQVGGLYNEQFF.

This clone was observed a handful of times. The V call is TRBV7-3, the J call TRBJ2-1, with D hard to call. V was trimmed by 5 bases and J by 0 bases, leaving 8 bases between them. CDR1 SGHTA and CDR2 FQGTGA come from the germline V gene. The CDR3 sequence is 14 residues long. In nucleotides, the CDR3 is TGTGCCAGCAGCCCTCCGGGCTCCTACAATGAGCAGTTCTTC. This sequence encodes CASSPPGSYNEQFF.

The rearrangement links TRBV25-1 to TRBJ1-2; TRBD1 might be the D (5 bases). The germline CDR1 and CDR2 sequences are MGHDK and SYGVNS. This CDR3 has 12 amino acids. V lost 6 bases to trimming and J lost 4 bases, with 9 bases between them. This CDR3 reads CASSFGGYGYTF. For the CDR3, the DNA is TGTGCCAGCAGCTTCGGGGGCTATGGCTACACCTTC.

This clone was observed a handful of times. The chain links TRBV19 to TRBJ1-5; TRBD1 aligns across 8 bases. V trimming: 5 bases; J trimming: 3 bases; junction bases outside the gene matches: 9. Germline V gene data show CDR1 as LNHDA and CDR2 as SQIVND (reference sequence). The CDR3 sequence is 16 residues long. CDR3 bases: TGTGCCAGTAGTTTACAGGGGGAAAGGTACAATCAGCCCCAGCATTTT. Its protein product is CASSLQGERYNQPQHF.

This rearrangement joins TRBV6-5 to TRBJ1-2, with a possible D match to TRBD1 (6 bases). CDR1 and CDR2 (germline): MNHEY, SVGAGI. This CDR3 comprises 13 residues. V gave up 3 bases and J gave up 6 bases, with 11 bases separating them. The CDR3 here is CASSYYRDDGYTF. CDR3 in DNA: TGTGCCAGCAGTTATTACAGGGACGATGGCTACACCTTC.

This clone has only a few counts. The chain uses TRBV18 and TRBJ1-6; 11 bases agree with TRBD1. Germline V gives CDR1 KGHSH, CDR2 LQKENI. This CDR3 has 15 residues. Germline trimming cut 6 bases from V and 12 bases from J; bases unmatched to any gene: 10. This chain's CDR3 is CASSPGQGAVGPLHF. Here the CDR3 DNA reads TGTGCCAGCTCCCCCGGACAGGGGGCGGTAGGACCCCTCCACTTT.

In its sample, this clone was seen a few times. The chain links TRBV10-3 to TRBJ1-1; D possibly corresponds to TRBD1 (5 bases). Trimming pared 3 bases from V and 1 base from J, leaving 6 bases between. Germline loops: CDR1 ENHRY, CDR2 SYGVKD. The CDR3 runs to 13 residues. The CDR3 spells CAISDTGNTEAFF. The CDR3 coding sequence is TGTGCCATCAGTGATACAGGGAACACTGAAGCTTTCTTT.

This clone was counted between two and nine times. CDR3 sequence: CATSRDRWATEAFF. As DNA, the CDR3 is TGTGCCACCAGCAGAGATCGTTGGGCGACTGAAGCTTTCTTT. The chain recombines TRBV15 with TRBJ1-1; D is unresolved. This CDR3 has 14 amino acids. Per the germline V gene, CDR1 is LNHNV and CDR2 is YYDKDF (reference sequence). V lost 0 bases, J lost 5 bases, and 10 bases lay in between.

This clone was seen a few times. This sequence joins TRBV28 and TRBJ2-7, with a weak D call TRBD2 (5 bases). The CDR3 extends over 16 amino acids. Germline lookup yields CDR1 MDHEN and CDR2 SYDVKM. V was clipped by 6 bases and J by 2 bases, with 20 bases between them. CDR3 protein: CASRDGLGLTPYEQYF. In DNA form, the CDR3 reads TGTGCCAGCAGAGACGGACTGGGATTGACACCCTACGAGCAGTACTTC.

This clone was seen a few times. This CDR3 is CASTTQGEGYEQYF. The CDR3 coding sequence is TGTGCCAGCACCACCCAGGGGGAAGGCTACGAGCAGTACTTC. The chain uses TRBV6-5 and TRBJ2-7; 7 nucleotides agree with TRBD1. CDR1 MNHEY and CDR2 SVGAGI come from the germline V gene. The V segment lost 7 bases and the J segment 3 bases; nucleotides outside the gene matches: 9. There are 14 residues in the CDR3.

The rearrangement joins TRBV28 to TRBJ2-7; D gene unclear. This CDR3 region has 12 residues. Trimming pared 6 bases from V and 4 bases from J, leaving 10 bases between. Germline values: CDR1 MDHEN, CDR2 SYDVKM. CDR3 bases: TGTGCCAGCAGAATCGACGGGTACGAGCAGTACTTC. It yields the protein CASRIDGYEQYF.

V is TRBV7-9 and J is TRBJ2-5; 7 bases agree with TRBD1. The CDR3 is made up of 13 amino acids. After removal of 6 bases from V and 2 bases from J, the junction contained 3 bases not matched to a gene. Germline assignment: CDR1 SEHNR and CDR2 FQNEAQ (reference sequence). Written as DNA, the CDR3 is TGTGCCAGCAGGGACAGGAAGCAAGAGACCCAGTACTTC. This encodes CASRDRKQETQYF.

This sequence joins TRBV9 and TRBJ2-3; 7 bases map to TRBD1. Germline values: CDR1 SGDLS, CDR2 YYNGEE. CDR3 size: 14 residues. V gave up 0 bases and J gave up 5 bases; unmatched junction bases: 3. The CDR3 coding sequence is TGTGCCAGCAGCGTAGGTTCAGGGGGAGATACGCAGTATTTT. This translates into CASSVGSGGDTQYF.

This clone has more than one count but fewer than ten. This rearrangement joins TRBV5-1 to TRBJ2-3, with 8 bases fitting TRBD1. The CDR3 loop spans 17 amino acids. Germline-derived CDR1 and CDR2 are SGHRS and YFSETQ. V was clipped by 0 bases and J by 3 bases; unmatched bases: 9. CDR3 residues: CASSLGGQGGGTDTQYF. CDR3 DNA sequence: TGCGCCAGCAGCTTGGGCGGACAGGGAGGAGGGACAGATACGCAGTATTTT.

This clone has just a few counts. V and J are TRBV6-6 and TRBJ2-2, with 10 bases fitting TRBD1. Germline CDR1 reads MNHNY; CDR2 reads SVGAGI (reference sequence). The CDR3 is 16 amino acids. Trimming at V came to 6 bases and at J to 4 bases, leaving 8 bases not matched to a gene. CDR3 nucleotide sequence: TGTGCCAGCAGGCCGGGACAGGGGTTGCTCACCGGGGAGCTGTTTTTT. Amino acid sequence: CASRPGQGLLTGELFF.

The rearrangement joins TRBV7-2 to TRBJ2-7; D is ambiguous. V was clipped by 5 bases and J by 6 bases, with 14 bases between them. This CDR3 is 13 amino acids long. The V gene's germline CDR1 is SGHTA and CDR2 FQGNSA. For the CDR3, the DNA is TGTGCCAGCAGCCCAGTCGTGGTAAGCGAGCAGTACTTC. Its protein is CASSPVVVSEQYF.

This clone was seen a few times. This chain connects TRBV9 to TRBJ2-7, with D perhaps TRBD1 (5 bases). Germline-derived CDR1 and CDR2 are SGDLS and YYNGEE. CDR3 length: 13 residues. V lost 0 bases and J lost 7, with 11 bases in between. The DNA for the CDR3 is TGTGCCAGCAGCGTAGGCGACCCAGGGGAGCAGTACTTC. The encoded protein is CASSVGDPGEQYF. Together with reference TRBV9 and TRBJ2-7, the CDR3 gives the full variable domain: DSGVTQTPKHLITATGQRVTLRCSPRSGDLSVYWYQQSLDQGLQFLIQYYNGEERAKGNILERFSAQQFPDLHSELNLSSLELGDSALYFCASSVGDPGEQYFGPGTRLTVT.

Here the CDR3 DNA reads TGCAGCGTTGACGGGACTAGCGGGGGCGGGGAGCAGTTCTTC. This codes for CSVDGTSGGGEQFF. The genes are TRBV29-1 and TRBJ2-1, with 14 nucleotides matching TRBD2. Looked up from germline, CDR1 is SQVTM and CDR2 is ANQGSEA. The CDR3 has 14 amino acids. With V trimmed by 3 bases and J by 10 bases, 5 bases remained unmatched.

This clone has more than one count but fewer than ten. The V and J genes are TRBV5-1 and TRBJ2-1; 8 positions agree with TRBD2. Germline assignment: CDR1 SGHRS and CDR2 YFSETQ. The junction had 12 bases not matched to a gene; V was cut back by 6 bases and J by 7 bases. The CDR3 is 15 amino acids. The CDR3 DNA reads TGCGCCAGCACCCCCCCGGGCGGGAGGTCGAATGAGCAGTTCTTC. Amino acid sequence: CASTPPGGRSNEQFF.

The chain uses TRBV5-1 and TRBJ2-4; no firm D call. The CDR3 loop spans 14 amino acids. With 2 bases removed from V and 3 bases from J, the gap between germline ends came to 9 bases. Per germline, CDR1 SGHRS and CDR2 YFSETQ. The CDR3 nucleotides are TGCGCCAGCAGCTTAGAGTCCGGCAAAAACATTCAGTACTTC. Translated: CASSLESGKNIQYF.

This clone was observed a handful of times. J is TRBJ2-3 and V is TRBV29-1; a weak D match, TRBD1 (6 bases). The CDR3 loop spans 14 amino acids. V gave up 7 bases and J gave up 0 bases, with 14 bases separating them. Germline CDR1 and CDR2: SQVTM and ANQGSEA. The CDR3 sequence: CSGEQGWSTDTQYF. CDR3 bases: TGCAGCGGAGAACAGGGTTGGAGCACAGATACGCAGTATTTT.

This chain uses TRBV9 with TRBJ1-3; D remains ambiguous. Germline lookup yields CDR1 SGDLS and CDR2 YYNGEE. This CDR3 region has 14 residues. Trimming removed 4 bases at V and 0 bases at J, with 8 bases between. Here the CDR3 DNA reads TGTGCCAGCAGCTCACGGGGCTCTGGAAACACCATATATTTT. Residues: CASSSRGSGNTIYF. Supplemented by reference TRBV9 and TRBJ1-3, the full variable domain reads DSGVTQTPKHLITATGQRVTLRCSPRSGDLSVYWYQQSLDQGLQFLIQYYNGEERAKGNILERFSAQQFPDLHSELNLSSLELGDSALYFCASSSRGSGNTIYFGEGSWLTVV.

J is TRBJ1-1 and V is TRBV4-3; 9 nucleotides align to TRBD1. This CDR3 has 15 residues. In germline, CDR1 is LGHNA, CDR2 YSLEER. V dropped 4 bases and J dropped 0; count of bases not matched to a gene: 3. The CDR3 reads CASSRNRGLNTEAFF. The CDR3 nucleotides read TGCGCCAGCAGCCGAAACAGGGGGCTGAACACTGAAGCTTTCTTT.

The J gene is TRBJ2-7, the V gene TRBV7-9; 9 bases map to TRBD1. The CDR3 spans 14 residues. The ends lost 5 bases at V and 2 bases at J; junction bases unmatched: 4. Per germline, CDR1 SEHNR and CDR2 FQNEAQ (reference sequence). The CDR3 coding sequence is TGTGCCAGCAGCGATGGGACAGGGACCTACGAGCAGTACTTC. It yields the protein CASSDGTGTYEQYF.

This clone came up a few times. The J gene is TRBJ1-6, the V gene TRBV11-2; D is uncertain. The V end was cut by 8 bases, the J end by 3 bases, with 17 bases between. Germline CDR1 reads SGHAT; CDR2 reads FQNNGV. CDR3 length equals 16 residues. CDR3 loop: CASSLGRGDYNSPLHF. CDR3 DNA sequence: TGTGCCAGCTCCCTAGGTCGGGGAGACTATAATTCACCCCTCCACTTT.

V is TRBV4-3 and J is TRBJ2-1; D perhaps matches TRBD1 (6 bases). The CDR3 consists of 18 residues. The germline V and J ends were trimmed by 1 base and 5 bases, with 21 bases remaining between them. Germline loops: CDR1 LGHNA, CDR2 YSLEER. CDR3 in amino acids: CASSQAAPAVGAHNEQFF. CDR3 nucleotide sequence: TGCGCCAGCAGCCAAGCGGCCCCAGCAGTGGGGGCACACAATGAGCAGTTCTTC.

This chain links TRBV7-9 with TRBJ2-3; no firm D call. Trimming pared 4 bases from V and 0 bases from J, leaving 5 bases between. Germline lookup yields CDR1 SEHNR and CDR2 FQNEAQ (reference sequence). The CDR3 contains 13 residues. Here the CDR3 DNA reads TGTGCCAGCAGCTCTATTAGCACAGATACGCAGTATTTT. The encoded protein is CASSSISTDTQYF.

This sequence joins TRBV28 and TRBJ2-1, with TRBD1 matching over 9 bases. V gave up 3 bases and J gave up 9 bases; unmatched junction bases: 18. CDR1 and CDR2 (germline): MDHEN, SYDVKM. There are 18 residues in the CDR3. The CDR3, as DNA: TGTGCCAGCAGTTTGGGACAGGGTGGGATTTGGATACGCGGTGAGCAGTTCTTC. The encoded protein is CASSLGQGGIWIRGEQFF.